The 10 T cell receptor beta chains below were found in one sample sequenced in a study of regulatory T cells in long-lasting Graves disease. Construction of TCR beta libraries relied on iRepertoire HTBI primers and on Arm-PCR targeting CDR3 regions. A single record per CDR3 protein comes from TCRdb applying MiXCR to the multiplex PCR reads. The sample consists of about 540,000 distinct CDR3 sequences, approximately 12% of them appearing once. Time point described: newly diagnosed GD, antithyroid drugs for less than 3 months. The TCR library used RNA extracted from PBMCs. The sample also formed part of further work on T cells in Graves' hyperthyroidism and ophthalmopathy.

The sequences come from peripheral blood mononuclear cells (PBMCs), collected at new diagnosis, from a patient treated with antithyroid drugs. The receptors stem from a man aged 25-45 years with Graves disease.

This clonotype was detected many times. This chain joins TRBV20-1 and TRBJ2-5; D gene uncertain. Trimming took 3 bases from V and 0 from J, leaving 2 bases between them. Germline CDR1 is DFQATT and CDR2 is SNEGSKA (reference sequence). The CDR3 length is 11 residues. The CDR3 nucleotides are TGCAGTGCTAGTCACCAAGAGACCCAGTACTTC. It translates to CSASHQETQYF.

The chain combines TRBV20-1 with TRBJ2-1; 8 nucleotides align to TRBD2. The length of the CDR3 is 17 residues. Unmatched junction bases numbered 14, after V lost 0 bases and J lost 7 bases. Germline V lookup: CDR1 DFQATT, CDR2 SNEGSKA (reference sequence). The CDR3 DNA reads as TGCAGTGCTAGAGATCCCTTCATTAGCGGGGACGGGAATGAGCAGTTCTTC. Amino acids: CSARDPFISGDGNEQFF.

This clonotype was recorded only once. A much larger clone lies a single base off, so this may be a read error. The chain is built from TRBV5-1 and TRBJ2-1, with a possible D match to TRBD2 (5 bases). Germline loops: CDR1 SGHRS, CDR2 YFSETQ. V was pared by 1 base and J by 9 bases, with 14 bases between. This CDR3 is 14 amino acids long. The CDR3 region is CASSLSGGNSEQFF. The CDR3 DNA reads as TGCGCCAGCAGCTTGAGCGGAGGCAACAGTGAGCAGTTCTTC. Combining the CDR3 with reference TRBV5-1 and TRBJ2-1 gives the whole variable domain KAGVTQTPRYLIKTRGQQVTLSCSPISGHRSVSWYQQTPGQGLQFLFEYFSETQRNKGNFPGRFSGRQFSNSRSEMNVSTLELGDSALYLCASSLSGGNSEQFFGPGTRLTVL.

This clonotype was observed at least ten times. This chain joins TRBV2 and TRBJ2-1; 7 positions match TRBD2. CDR1 and CDR2 from the germline V gene are SNHLY and FYNNEI. The CDR3 is 18 residues long. V was clipped by 6 bases and J by 0 bases; unmatched bases: 14. This CDR3 is CASRVAGAGFSSYNEQFF. CDR3 sequence (DNA): TGTGCCAGCAGGGTGGCGGGAGCTGGCTTTAGCTCCTACAATGAGCAGTTCTTC.

This chain joins TRBV18 and TRBJ2-5; D possibly corresponds to TRBD1 (6 bases). The CDR3 has 15 amino acids. V lost 0 bases to trimming and J lost 3 bases, with 11 bases between them. The germline V gene has CDR1 KGHSH and CDR2 LQKENI. The chain's CDR3 is CASSPPAGVEETQYF. The CDR3 DNA reads TGTGCCAGCTCACCACCGGCAGGGGTGGAAGAGACCCAGTACTTC.

This clonotype was detected many times. The chain links TRBV10-1 to TRBJ2-1; 10 nucleotides match TRBD2. V dropped 9 bases and J dropped 5; count of bases not matched to a gene: 31. The CDR3 has 22 residues. CDR1 and CDR2 (germline): WNHNN, SYGVQD (reference sequence). The CDR3 loop reads CARLAENHSGRTNQGHDNEQFF. CDR3 DNA: TGCGCCAGACTAGCCGAGAACCATAGCGGGAGGACCAACCAAGGGCACGACAATGAGCAGTTCTTC.

On this clonotype: Possible read error: a much larger clone is one base away. V gene TRBV10-3 combines with J gene TRBJ2-3; 7 positions agree with TRBD2. This CDR3 spans 16 amino acids. CDR1 and CDR2 from the germline V gene are ENHRY and SYGVKD. The V and J ends lost 4 bases and 5 bases, in that order; junction bases with no gene match: 12. CDR3 sequence reads: CAISGGRGEVIDTQYF. In DNA, the CDR3 is TGTGCCATCAGTGGGGGGAGGGGAGAGGTAATAGATACGCAGTATTTT.

This chain joins TRBV15 and TRBJ1-6, with unresolved D. CDR3 length: 18 amino acids. V was pared by 0 bases and J by 6 bases, with 18 bases between. The germline V gene has CDR1 LNHNV and CDR2 YYDKDF (reference sequence). In nucleotides, the CDR3 is TGTGCCACCAGCAGAGATTCTATTGCAGGAGACCTTAATTCACCCCTCCACTTT. This sequence encodes CATSRDSIAGDLNSPLHF.

The chain links TRBV30 to TRBJ1-5; 8 nucleotides match TRBD1. Germline CDR1 reads GTSNPN; CDR2 reads SVGIG (reference sequence). The CDR3 totals 18 residues. V lost 2 bases, J lost 3 bases, and 15 bases stayed unmatched. DNA for the CDR3: TGTGCCTGGAGTCCGTCTCCTGAGGACAGGGTCTACAATCAGCCCCAGCATTTT. The encoded protein is CAWSPSPEDRVYNQPQHF. The variable domain in full, completed from reference TRBV30 and TRBJ1-5, reads SQTIHQWPATLVQPVGSPLSLECTVEGTSNPNLYWYRQAAGRGLQLLFYSVGIGQISSEVPQNLSASRPQDRQFILSSKKLLLSDSGFYLCAWSPSPEDRVYNQPQHFGDGTRLSIL.

The V gene is TRBV4-1, the J gene TRBJ2-7; maybe TRBD2 (5 bases). CDR1 and CDR2 from the germline V gene are MGHRA and YSYEKL. This CDR3 comprises 14 residues. Trimming shortened V by 1 base and J by 0 bases, and 7 bases separated the two germline ends. CDR3 residues: CASSQGTFSYEQYF. The CDR3, as DNA: TGCGCCAGCAGCCAAGGGACTTTCTCCTACGAGCAGTACTTC.